This T cell receptor beta chain is drawn from a study of T cells in localized non-small cell lung cancer. Concerning this clone: Its antigen is not identified.

Sequenced by immunoSEQ multiplex PCR; TCRdb stores in-frame clones only, minus some. The top ten hold around 15% of the sample, which has about 1,500 clones, roughly 27% seen once. Study-wide points: A median of approximately 50 clones ranked among the top 100 in tumor appeared in adjacent lung.

Here the sequenced sample was normal lung tissue next to the tumor, taken before any cancer treatment. The clonotype comes from a man aged 35 to 70 with stage III squamous cell lung carcinoma.

This chain's CDR3 is CASTPRATTKNIQYF. The CDR3 nucleotides read TGTGCCAGTACCCCCAGGGCGACCACCAAAAACATTCAGTACTTC. This chain uses TRBV19 with TRBJ2-4, with D perhaps TRBD1 (5 bases). The CDR3 sequence is 15 residues long. Trimming pared 7 bases from V and 2 bases from J, leaving 15 bases between. Germline assignment: CDR1 LNHDA and CDR2 SQIVND (reference sequence).